The sequence of this T cell receptor (beta chain) was determined in a study of blood T cell repertoires in COVID-19. Whole-study context: Both acute and convalescent COVID-19 samples were obtained from the United States, Italy and Spain. T cells, B-cell-depleted T cells, or PBMCs provided the cDNA or gDNA that served as material.

Per the authors' pipeline: The assay estimated nucleated cells by amplifying reference gene primers. Sequencing used immunoSEQ multiplex PCR; TCRdb keeps in-frame clones, though not all of them. V, J and clone size are those of that table, while D and trimming were read from the DNA. The sample holds about 59,000 clones; around 80% are singletons and the top ten take approximately 3.8%. Germline V CDR1 and CDR2: SGHRS, YFSETQ. The CDR3 sequence is 14 residues long. The V and J ends lost 5 bases and 4 bases respectively, with 12 bases between them. This rearrangement joins TRBV5-1 to TRBJ2-2; D perhaps matches TRBD1 (6 bases). The sequencing sample was made of peripheral blood. This clonotype was sampled from a man aged 55 to 70 with acute or convalescent COVID-19. This chain's CDR3 is CASRPDSGTGELFF. CDR3 sequence (DNA): TGCGCCAGCAGACCGGACAGTGGCACCGGGGAGCTGTTTTTT. The full variable domain, its missing parts supplied by reference TRBV5-1 and TRBJ2-2, is KAGVTQTPRYLIKTRGQQVTLSCSPISGHRSVSWYQQTPGQGLQFLFEYFSETQRNKGNFPGRFSGRQFSNSRSEMNVSTLELGDSALYLCASRPDSGTGELFFGEGSRLTVL.